The 18 T cell receptor beta chains in this list originate from one sample, sequenced in a study of CD8 T cells in Susac syndrome. RNA was extracted with the RNeasy kit, and a quantity of roughly 0.5 to 1 ug was reverse transcribed using random hexamers. TCRdb reprocessed the immunoSEQ multiplex PCR reads via MiXCR and lists one record per CDR3 protein. The table records around 200,000 distinct CDR3 sequences, 85% to 95% of them present only once. The sample taken for sequencing was CD4+ T cells from PBMCs. These receptors all stem from a human donor with multiple sclerosis.

The chain employs TRBV27 and TRBJ1-6; tentatively, D is TRBD1 (6 bases). CDR1 is MNHEY, CDR2 SMNVEV, per germline (reference sequence). Trimming took 6 bases from V and 12 from J, leaving 18 bases between them. The CDR3 extends over 14 amino acids. This CDR3 reads CASRARQASGPLHF. The CDR3 region has the DNA TGTGCCAGCAGGGCCCGACAGGCTAGTGGACCCCTCCACTTT.

This chain uses TRBV20-1 with TRBJ1-4; TRBD1 agrees at 8 bases. Germline V gives CDR1 DFQATT, CDR2 SNEGSKA (reference sequence). Unmatched junction bases numbered 6, after V lost 0 bases and J lost 6 bases. The CDR3 sequence is 15 residues long. The chain's CDR3 is CSARDQGAGDEKLFF. CDR3 sequence (DNA): TGCAGTGCTAGAGACCAGGGGGCGGGTGATGAAAAACTGTTTTTT.

The chain joins TRBV12-3 or TRBV12-4 to TRBJ1-1; 7 bases are shared with TRBD1. The CDR3 covers 15 residues. V was clipped by 7 bases and J by 1 base; unmatched bases: 9. The CDR3 loop reads CASNIPGQSNTEAFF. The CDR3 DNA reads as TGTGCCAGCAACATACCGGGACAGTCGAACACTGAAGCTTTCTTT.

This chain connects TRBV20-1 to TRBJ2-1; 8 bases align to TRBD2. Germline V gene lookup returns CDR1 DFQATT and CDR2 SNEGSKA (reference sequence). J was trimmed by 7 bases and V by 3 bases; bases with no gene match: 8. This CDR3 region has 14 residues. This CDR3 reads CSASGGAARNEQFF. The CDR3 region has the DNA TGCAGTGCTAGCGGGGGGGCCGCTAGGAATGAGCAGTTCTTC.

V gene TRBV3-1 combines with J gene TRBJ2-6; D gene ambiguous. Germline CDR1 reads LGHDT; CDR2 reads YNNKEL (reference sequence). The CDR3 is made up of 16 amino acids. V shed 1 base and J shed 2 bases, with 9 bases lying between them. In DNA form, the CDR3 reads TGTGCCAGCAGCCAAGGGGTGGGGACTGGGGCCAACGTCCTGACTTTC. The encoded protein is CASSQGVGTGANVLTF.

The chain is built from TRBV30 and TRBJ2-5; weak D call: TRBD1 (7 bases). CDR3 size: 15 residues. V was pared by 2 bases and J by 5 bases, with 18 bases between. CDR1 is GTSNPN and CDR2 is SVGIG in the germline V gene (reference sequence). CDR3 DNA: TGTGCCTGGAGTCAACGATCAGGGGGGATGGAGACCCAGTACTTC. It translates to CAWSQRSGGMETQYF.

This chain connects TRBV2 to TRBJ2-5, with 8 bases aligning to TRBD2. Germline assignment: CDR1 SNHLY and CDR2 FYNNEI. CDR3 size: 13 residues. V was clipped by 6 bases and J by 2 bases; unmatched bases: 2. The CDR3 DNA is TGTGCCAGCAGGCGGGGGGAACAAGAGACCCAGTACTTC. This translates into CASRRGEQETQYF.

V is TRBV29-1 and J is TRBJ1-2, with D hard to call. Germline CDR1 reads SQVTM; CDR2 reads ANQGSEA. Trimming removed 3 bases from V and 4 bases from J, with 18 bases in between. The CDR3 has 15 residues. CDR3 nucleotide sequence: TGCAGCGTTGAGAAACCGTTGGCATCATCCTATGGCTACACCTTC. This gives the protein CSVEKPLASSYGYTF.

The chain employs TRBV7-9 and TRBJ2-1; 7 nucleotides line up with TRBD2. The V segment lost 7 bases and the J segment 9 bases; nucleotides outside the gene matches: 3. CDR1 and CDR2 from the germline V gene are SEHNR and FQNEAQ (reference sequence). This CDR3 has 11 amino acids. The CDR3 sequence is CASKREGEQFF. DNA for the CDR3: TGTGCCAGCAAGAGGGAGGGTGAGCAGTTCTTC.

The chain joins TRBV27 to TRBJ1-2, with a possible D match to TRBD1 (5 bases). The CDR3 totals 14 residues. Germline V gene sequence: CDR1 MNHEY, CDR2 SMNVEV (reference sequence). V shed 8 bases and J shed 3 bases, with 16 bases lying between them. The CDR3 nucleotides are TGTGCCAGCCGACGTGGGGGGGAGGACTATGGCTACACCTTC. Its protein is CASRRGGEDYGYTF.

This rearrangement joins TRBV11-1 to TRBJ2-1; 15 bases line up with TRBD2. This CDR3 region has 14 residues. The V gene end was trimmed by 5 bases and the J gene end by 15 bases; junction bases not matched to a gene: 8. The germline V gene has CDR1 SGHAT and CDR2 FQDESV (reference sequence). The CDR3 reads CASSRTSGGAWVFF. The CDR3 DNA reads TGTGCCAGCAGCAGGACTAGCGGGGGGGCCTGGGTGTTCTTC. Full variable domain (remainder filled in from reference TRBV11-1 and TRBJ2-1): EAEVAQSPRYKITEKSQAVAFWCDPISGHATLYWYRQILGQGPELLVQFQDESVVDDSQLPKDRFSAERLKGVDSTLKIQPAELGDSAMYLCASSRTSGGAWVFFGPGTRLTVL.

V and J are TRBV10-3 and TRBJ1-4; 8 bases line up with TRBD1. Looked up from germline, CDR1 is ENHRY and CDR2 is SYGVKD. The CDR3 is 12 residues long. With 10 bases clipped from V and 8 bases from J, the junction kept 6 bases outside the gene matches. The CDR3 region is CASGQGREKLFF. The CDR3 bases are TGTGCCAGCGGACAGGGAAGGGAAAAACTGTTTTTT.

CDR3: CASSLEKITEAFF. CDR3 DNA sequence: TGCGCCAGCAGCTTGGAAAAAATCACTGAAGCTTTCTTT. V gene TRBV5-1 combines with J gene TRBJ1-1; unclear D gene. Trimming stripped 0 bases from V and 4 bases from J, with 7 bases between. The CDR3 length is 13 residues. Germline values: CDR1 SGHRS, CDR2 YFSETQ.

The chain combines TRBV20-1 with TRBJ1-5; weak D call: TRBD1 (6 bases). With 5 bases removed from V and 1 base from J, the gap between germline ends came to 24 bases. The germline V gene encodes CDR1 DFQATT and CDR2 SNEGSKA (reference sequence). This CDR3 contains 18 residues. CDR3 DNA: TGCAGTGCTCGCAGACCAGTGGGGGGCCGACCAAGCAATCAGCCCCAGCATTTT. Its translation is CSARRPVGGRPSNQPQHF.

This clonotype came up once. This sequence joins TRBV5-4 and TRBJ2-1; 7 bases line up with TRBD1. CDR1 and CDR2 from the germline V gene are SGHNT and YYREEE (reference sequence). The CDR3 sequence is 15 residues long. With 7 bases clipped from V and 9 bases from J, the junction kept 16 bases outside the gene matches. The CDR3 DNA follows: TGTGCCAGCTCCCTGGTAATGGACAGGTCGGCTGAGCAGTTCTTC. Its protein is CASSLVMDRSAEQFF.

The chain couples TRBV2 to TRBJ1-6; D is unresolved. V lost 6 bases and J 9 bases, leaving 15 bases between the germline ends. This CDR3 is 14 amino acids long. Germline-derived CDR1 and CDR2 are SNHLY and FYNNEI. CDR3 in DNA: TGTGCCAGCAGAGAGGTCAGCTTCGCTTCACCCCTCCACTTT. This sequence encodes CASREVSFASPLHF. The whole variable domain, filled in from reference TRBV2 and TRBJ1-6, reads EPEVTQTPSHQVTQMGQEVILRCVPISNHLYFYWYRQILGQKVEFLVSFYNNEISEKSEIFDDQFSVERPDGSNFTLKIRSTKLEDSAMYFCASREVSFASPLHFGNGTRLTVT.

This chain links TRBV29-1 with TRBJ1-5; D may be TRBD1 (5 bases). Germline V CDR1 and CDR2: SQVTM, ANQGSEA. CDR3 length: 12 amino acids. The V end was cut by 4 bases, the J end by 5 bases, with 9 bases between. The CDR3 sequence is CSVGGGHQPQHF. The CDR3 DNA sequence: TGCAGCGTTGGGGGCGGCCATCAGCCCCAGCATTTT.

This chain uses TRBV10-3 with TRBJ2-3; 10 nucleotides line up with TRBD1. The germline gives CDR1 ENHRY, CDR2 SYGVKD. V was clipped by 11 bases and J by 6 bases; unmatched bases: 23. CDR3 length: 18 residues. CDR3 residues: CASTPLPGQGSGADTQYF. Here the CDR3 DNA reads TGTGCCTCTACCCCTCTCCCGGGACAGGGGTCGGGTGCGGATACGCAGTATTTT.